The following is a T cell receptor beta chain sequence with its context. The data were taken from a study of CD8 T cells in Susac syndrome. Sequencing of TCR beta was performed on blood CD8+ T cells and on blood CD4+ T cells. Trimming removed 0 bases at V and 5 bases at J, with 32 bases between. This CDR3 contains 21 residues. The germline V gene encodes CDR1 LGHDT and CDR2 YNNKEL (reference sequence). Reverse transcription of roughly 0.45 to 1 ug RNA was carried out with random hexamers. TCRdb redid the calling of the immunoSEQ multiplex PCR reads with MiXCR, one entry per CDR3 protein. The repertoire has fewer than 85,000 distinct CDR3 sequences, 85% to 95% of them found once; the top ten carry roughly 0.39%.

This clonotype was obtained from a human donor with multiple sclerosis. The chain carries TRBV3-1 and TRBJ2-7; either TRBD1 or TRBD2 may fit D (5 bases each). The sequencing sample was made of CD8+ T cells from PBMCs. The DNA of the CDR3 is TGTGCCAGCAGCCAAGATCAAGGGGAGTTAGCCGCATTCCGTTTCTTCCACGAGCAGTACTTC. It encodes CASSQDQGELAAFRFFHEQYF.